The clone carrying this TCR beta chain was found a few times. Antigen unknown. The data stem from a study of T cell repertoires in cytomegalovirus infection. About the research overall: Indications of both CMV infection and matching HLA type were provided by public TCR beta signatures.

TCRdb re-derived calls from the reads in MiXCR, one entry per CDR3 protein. Of around 770,000 distinct CDR3 sequences in the sample, almost 30% are singletons; the top ten hold roughly 14%. Germline V gives CDR1 SQVTM, CDR2 ANQGSEA. With 7 bases clipped from V and 5 bases from J, the junction kept 9 bases outside the gene matches. The CDR3 runs to 13 residues. Sequenced material: cultured CD8+ T cells from PBMCs, taken from culture after CMV antigen stimulation. V usage is TRBV29-1 and J usage is TRBJ1-1; 8 bases map to TRBD1. This sequence was found in a human donor in good health (CMV status not recorded). Some clones in this sample may be carry-over from other donors' samples. CDR3 sequence (DNA): TGCAGCGCAGTCGGACAGGGAGGGACTGAAGCTTTCTTT. Encoded protein: CSAVGQGGTEAFF.